The entry that follows covers one TCR beta chain sequence. Antigen specificity is unknown. This entry belongs to a study of graft-versus-host responses after intestinal transplantation. At the level of the study: Anti-thymocyte globulin induction was given to all recipients, followed by tacrolimus and steroids for around three years.

Germline lookup yields CDR1 SNHLY and CDR2 FYNNEI. The CDR3 sequence is 13 residues long. Deletions cut 3 bases from V and 7 bases from J, with 9 bases between. Libraries were prepared by immunoSEQ multiplex PCR; TCRdb keeps only in-frame clonotypes and omits some of them. The sample yields about 54,000 clones, under 95% seen once. The study, taken as a whole, reports: Recipient marrow contained GvH clones, some of which appeared first in ileum or blood. There was an association between peak levels of circulating GvH clones and early post-transplant HvG declines. Graft-donor T cell macrochimerism coincided with high graft-versus-host to host-versus-graft clonal ratios in allografts.

This chain connects TRBV2 to TRBJ1-4, with D unclear. The source was PBMCs, collected 650 to 680 days after intestinal transplant. This TCR was sampled from a human patient who received an intestinal transplant, so some T cells may come from the graft donor. Here the CDR3 DNA reads TGTGCCAGCAGTGATACAGCGCCTGAAAAACTGTTTTTT. It is translated as CASSDTAPEKLFF. The full variable domain, in which reference TRBV2 and TRBJ1-4 provide the parts outside the CDR3, is EPEVTQTPSHQVTQMGQEVILRCVPISNHLYFYWYRQILGQKVEFLVSFYNNEISEKSEIFDDQFSVERPDGSNFTLKIRSTKLEDSAMYFCASSDTAPEKLFFGSGTQLSVL.